The sequence of this TCR beta chain was determined in a study of shared clonotypes between healthy human individuals. The study, taken as a whole, reports: Among non-shared clonotypes, generation probabilities were lower than among those shared by all four donors. What naive subsets generally showed was a larger estimated richness than memory subsets showed.

Naive CD8 cells lacked CD45RO, underwent positive selection for CCR7 and left out terminally differentiated effector memory CD45RA+ cells. CDR1 MDHEN and CDR2 SYDVKM come from the germline V gene. The CDR3 runs to 14 residues. V dropped 3 bases and J dropped 7 bases, with 10 bases sitting between them. Here immunoSEQ multiplex PCR was the method, and the copy in TCRdb shows in-frame clones only, minus some. The sample lists millions of clones, 85% to 95% occurring once. Regarding this clone: The target antigen is unknown. This specimen includes other DNA sequences encoding the same CDR3.

This sequence originates from a man aged 18 to 35 in good health. Some clones in this sample may be carry-over from other donors' samples. The sequenced sample was naive CD8+ T cells from PBMCs. The chain uses TRBV28 and TRBJ1-6; TRBD1 might be the D (5 bases). The CDR3 DNA reads as TGTGCCAGCAGTTTTGGGACGGAGAATTCACCCCTCCACTTT. This gives the protein CASSFGTENSPLHF.